This T cell receptor beta chain originates from a study of identical twins. TCRdb itself ran the 5' RACE reads through MiXCR, one entry per CDR3 protein. The table has roughly 250,000 distinct CDR3 sequences, around 15% seen once; the top ten hold under 9.5%. About this clonotype itself: Its target is unknown.

Per germline, CDR1 KGHDR and CDR2 SFDVKD. This CDR3 has 13 residues. V lost 4 bases, J lost 10 bases, and 13 bases lay in between. Study results and limitations: Modelling underestimated the level of out-of-frame TCR alpha sharing observed in monozygotic twins. Findings came from cross-sectional statistics, without long-term follow-up of donors. Within twin pairs, the out-of-frame alpha sequences they shared showed excess low generation probability. Cord blood's abundant beta clonotypes had fewer insertions, unlike memory repertoires.

The receptor's source is a woman between 18 and 29 years old in good health. This chain connects TRBV24-1 to TRBJ2-1; TRBD1 is a possible D gene (6 bases). The sequenced sample consisted of memory (CD45RO+) T cells sorted from blood. The DNA of the CDR3 is TGTGCCACCAGTGACCCCCAGGGGCCGGAGCAGTTCTTC. It specifies CATSDPQGPEQFF.